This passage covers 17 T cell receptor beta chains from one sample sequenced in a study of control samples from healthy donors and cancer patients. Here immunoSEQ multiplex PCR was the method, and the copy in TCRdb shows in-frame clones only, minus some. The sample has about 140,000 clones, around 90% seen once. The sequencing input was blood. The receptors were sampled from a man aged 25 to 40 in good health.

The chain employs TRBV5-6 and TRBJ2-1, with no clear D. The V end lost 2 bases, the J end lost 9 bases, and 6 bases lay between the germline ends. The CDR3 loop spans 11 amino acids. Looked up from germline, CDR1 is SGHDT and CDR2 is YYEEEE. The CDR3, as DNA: TGTGCCAGCAGCTTTGACGTTGAGCAGTTCTTC. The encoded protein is CASSFDVEQFF.

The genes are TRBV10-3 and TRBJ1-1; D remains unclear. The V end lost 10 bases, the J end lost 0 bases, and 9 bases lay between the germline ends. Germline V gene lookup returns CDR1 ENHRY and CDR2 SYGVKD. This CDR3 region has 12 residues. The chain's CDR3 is CATREMNTEAFF. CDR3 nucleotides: TGTGCCACCCGGGAGATGAACACTGAAGCTTTCTTT.

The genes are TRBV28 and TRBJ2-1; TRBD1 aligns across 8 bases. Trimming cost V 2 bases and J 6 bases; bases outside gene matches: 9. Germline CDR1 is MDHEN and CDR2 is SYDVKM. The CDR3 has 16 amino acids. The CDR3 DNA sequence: TGTGCCAGCAGTTTACGATCAGGGGGCTTGGTCAATGAGCAGTTCTTC. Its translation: CASSLRSGGLVNEQFF. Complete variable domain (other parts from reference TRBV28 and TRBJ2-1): DVKVTQSSRYLVKRTGEKVFLECVQDMDHENMFWYRQDPGLGLRLIYFSYDVKMKEKGDIPEGYSVSREKKERFSLILESASTNQTSMYLCASSLRSGGLVNEQFFGPGTRLTVL.

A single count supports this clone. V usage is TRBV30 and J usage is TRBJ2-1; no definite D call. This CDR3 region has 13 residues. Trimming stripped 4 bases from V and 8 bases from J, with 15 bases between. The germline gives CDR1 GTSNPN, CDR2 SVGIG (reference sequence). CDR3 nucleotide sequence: TGTGCCTGGATTACCCGATCTTTAGATGAGCAGTTCTTC. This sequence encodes CAWITRSLDEQFF. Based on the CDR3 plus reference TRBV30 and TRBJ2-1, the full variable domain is SQTIHQWPATLVQPVGSPLSLECTVEGTSNPNLYWYRQAAGRGLQLLFYSVGIGQISSEVPQNLSASRPQDRQFILSSKKLLLSDSGFYLCAWITRSLDEQFFGPGTRLTVL.

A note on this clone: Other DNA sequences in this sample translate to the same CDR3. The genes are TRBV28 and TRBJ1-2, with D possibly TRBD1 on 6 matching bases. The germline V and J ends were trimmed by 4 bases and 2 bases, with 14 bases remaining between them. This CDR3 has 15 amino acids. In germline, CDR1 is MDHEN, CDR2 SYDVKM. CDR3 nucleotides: TGTGCCAGCAGTTCCCCCAGGACAGCCAACTATGGCTACACCTTC. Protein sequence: CASSSPRTANYGYTF.

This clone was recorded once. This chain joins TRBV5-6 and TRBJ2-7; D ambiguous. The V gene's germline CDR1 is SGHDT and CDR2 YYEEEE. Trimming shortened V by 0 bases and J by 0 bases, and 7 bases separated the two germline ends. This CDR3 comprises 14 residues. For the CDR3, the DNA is TGTGCCAGCAGCTTGGGTGTACCCTCCTACGAGCAGTACTTC. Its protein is CASSLGVPSYEQYF.

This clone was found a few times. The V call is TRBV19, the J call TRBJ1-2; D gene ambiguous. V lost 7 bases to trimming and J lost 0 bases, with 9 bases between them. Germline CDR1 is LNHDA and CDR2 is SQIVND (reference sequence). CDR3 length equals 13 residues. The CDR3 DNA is TGTGCCAGTACCGGATCGGCTAACTATGGCTACACCTTC. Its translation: CASTGSANYGYTF.

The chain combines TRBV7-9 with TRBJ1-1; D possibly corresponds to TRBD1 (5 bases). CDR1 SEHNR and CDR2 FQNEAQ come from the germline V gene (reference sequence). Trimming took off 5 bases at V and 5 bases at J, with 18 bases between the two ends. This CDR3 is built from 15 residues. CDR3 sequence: CASSKYGPGGTEAFF. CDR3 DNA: TGTGCCAGCAGCAAATACGGACCCGGGGGAACTGAAGCTTTCTTT.

CDR3 loop: CASSHPFGTGGNNEKLFF. The CDR3 coding sequence is TGCGCCAGCAGTCACCCTTTCGGGACAGGGGGAAATAATGAAAAACTGTTTTTT. The chain employs TRBV23-1 and TRBJ1-4, with 11 bases identical to TRBD1. TRBV23-1 belongs to the ORF category, with a function that is uncertain. This CDR3 contains 18 residues. J lost 4 bases, V lost 3 bases, and 10 bases had no gene match.

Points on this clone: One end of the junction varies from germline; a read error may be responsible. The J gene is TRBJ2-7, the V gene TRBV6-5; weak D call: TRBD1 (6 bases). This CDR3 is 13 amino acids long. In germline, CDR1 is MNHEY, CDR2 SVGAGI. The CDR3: CASSPRWGLPMDF. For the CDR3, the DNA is TGTGCCAGCAGTCCCCGGTGGGGGCTCCCCATGGACTTC.

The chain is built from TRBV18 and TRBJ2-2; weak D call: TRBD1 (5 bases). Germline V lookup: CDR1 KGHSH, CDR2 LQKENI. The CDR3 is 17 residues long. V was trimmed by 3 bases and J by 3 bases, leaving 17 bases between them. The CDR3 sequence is CASSPRDVTGYTGELFF. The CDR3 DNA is TGTGCCAGCTCACCGCGAGACGTCACAGGATACACCGGGGAGCTGTTTTTT.

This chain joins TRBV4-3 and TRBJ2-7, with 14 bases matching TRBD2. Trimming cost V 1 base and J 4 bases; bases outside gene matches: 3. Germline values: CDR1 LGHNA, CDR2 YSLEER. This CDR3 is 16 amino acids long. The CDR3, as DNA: TGCGCCAGCAGCCAAGGACTAGCGGGAGGGCCATACGAGCAGTACTTC. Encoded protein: CASSQGLAGGPYEQYF.

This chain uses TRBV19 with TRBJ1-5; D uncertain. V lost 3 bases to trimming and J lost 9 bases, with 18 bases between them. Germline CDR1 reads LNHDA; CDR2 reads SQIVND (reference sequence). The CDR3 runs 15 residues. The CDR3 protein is CASSIIHDKLLPQHF. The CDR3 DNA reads TGTGCCAGTAGTATTATTCACGACAAGTTATTGCCCCAGCATTTT.

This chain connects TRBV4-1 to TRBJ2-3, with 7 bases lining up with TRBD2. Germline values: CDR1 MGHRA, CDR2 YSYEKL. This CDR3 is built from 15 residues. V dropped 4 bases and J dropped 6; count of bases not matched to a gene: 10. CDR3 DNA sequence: TGCGCCAGCAGCCTTGCGGTAGTCGGGGGGGATACGCAGTATTTT. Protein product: CASSLAVVGGDTQYF.

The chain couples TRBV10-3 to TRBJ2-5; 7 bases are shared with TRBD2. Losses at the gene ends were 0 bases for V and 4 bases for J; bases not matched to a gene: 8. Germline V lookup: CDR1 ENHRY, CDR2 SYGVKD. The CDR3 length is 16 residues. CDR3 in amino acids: CAISESWAGVIETQYF. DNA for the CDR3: TGTGCCATCAGTGAGTCATGGGCGGGAGTGATAGAGACCCAGTACTTC.

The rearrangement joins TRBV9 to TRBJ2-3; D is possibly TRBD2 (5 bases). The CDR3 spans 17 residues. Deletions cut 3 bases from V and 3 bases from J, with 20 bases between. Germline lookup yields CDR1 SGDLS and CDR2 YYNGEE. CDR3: CASSAGHGMWRTDTQYF. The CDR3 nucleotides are TGTGCCAGCAGCGCAGGTCATGGAATGTGGAGGACAGATACGCAGTATTTT.

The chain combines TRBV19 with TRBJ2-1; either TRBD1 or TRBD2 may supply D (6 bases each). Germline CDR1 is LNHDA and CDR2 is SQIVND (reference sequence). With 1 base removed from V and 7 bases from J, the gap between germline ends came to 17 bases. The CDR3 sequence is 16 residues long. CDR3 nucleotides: TGTGCCAGTAGTATAGCGAACGCGGGGCAGGGGAATGAGCAGTTCTTC. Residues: CASSIANAGQGNEQFF.